A single sample gave rise to the 4 T cell receptor beta chains below, sequenced in a study of T cells in Graves' hyperthyroidism and ophthalmopathy. It was RNA transcripts that yielded the amplified TCR beta CDR3 regions. The HTBI set primed first-round TCR CDR3 RT-PCR. TCRdb processed the multiplex PCR reads anew with MiXCR; each CDR3 protein has one entry. The table records roughly 560,000 distinct CDR3 sequences, roughly 14% of them present only once. Sequencing was performed on blood. These receptors originate from a woman between 40 and 50 years old with Graves' ophthalmopathy.

This clonotype was detected ten times or more. CDR3 DNA sequence: TGTGCCAGCAGGCGCGGGGGCGCCGGGACTGAAAGCTCTGGGGCCAACGTCCTGACTTTC. Amino acid sequence: CASRRGGAGTESSGANVLTF. This chain connects TRBV25-1 to TRBJ2-6, with D perhaps TRBD2 (7 bases). V was trimmed by 6 bases and J by 0 bases, leaving 24 bases between them. Germline CDR1 and CDR2: MGHDK and SYGVNS. This CDR3 spans 20 amino acids.

The chain recombines TRBV6-2 or TRBV6-3 with TRBJ1-1; D is unclear. The CDR3 sequence is 13 residues long. V lost 6 bases and J lost 1, with 9 bases in between. Looked up from germline, CDR1 is MNHEY and CDR2 is SVGEGT. CDR3 region: CASRWTRNTEAFF. The CDR3 nucleotides are TGTGCCAGCAGGTGGACGAGGAACACTGAAGCTTTCTTT.

In regard to this clonotype: A much larger clone differs by one base, so this may be a read error. V and J are TRBV12-3 or TRBV12-4 and TRBJ2-2, with a possible D match to TRBD1 (6 bases). The CDR3 contains 12 residues. Trimming removed 5 bases at V and 7 bases at J, with 8 bases between. The CDR3 loop reads CASSQTGGELFF. The CDR3 DNA is TGTGCCAGCAGTCAGACAGGCGGGGAGCTGTTTTTT.

In this sample, this clonotype turned up many times. DNA of the CDR3: TGTGCCAGCAGTACAATTCGACTAGCGGGAGGCCCCGGTTTAAAGACCCAGTACTTC. It translates to CASSTIRLAGGPGLKTQYF. This chain joins TRBV6-2 or TRBV6-3 and TRBJ2-5; 13 positions agree with TRBD2. This CDR3 has 19 residues. Germline V gene lookup returns CDR1 MNHEY and CDR2 SVGEGT. V shed 5 bases, J shed 6 bases, and the junction held 18 bases outside the gene matches.